This TCR beta chain was identified in a study of blood T cell repertoires in COVID-19. Turning to the study itself: From T cells, B-cell-depleted T cells, or PBMCs came the material, which was cDNA or gDNA.

Clones were sequenced by immunoSEQ multiplex PCR, and TCRdb holds only the in-frame ones, with some missing. Of roughly 120,000 clones listed, just over 70% are singletons. V was trimmed by 0 bases and J by 3 bases, leaving 9 bases between them. The V gene's germline CDR1 is SGHRS and CDR2 YFSETQ. The CDR3 extends over 14 amino acids. The chain employs TRBV5-1 and TRBJ2-5; no firm D call. The receptor was derived from a human donor with acute or convalescent COVID-19. The donor label of this sample is uncertain. The sequencing input was peripheral blood. The chain's CDR3 is CASSLASQKETQYF. The CDR3 coding sequence is TGCGCCAGCAGCTTGGCCTCCCAGAAAGAGACCCAGTACTTC.